Below, one TCR beta chain is given with its context. How the authors handled the data: Amplification of reference gene primers provided the estimated nucleated cell counts. Only in-frame clones appear in the TCRdb table, and some are missing; sequencing was by immunoSEQ multiplex PCR. V, J and clone size derive from that table, while D and trimming were established from the DNA sequence. The sample has under 450,000 clones, approximately 91% seen once. The record originates from a study of blood T cell repertoires in COVID-19. Background on the study: Some COVID-19 samples were acute and others convalescent; all came from the United States, Italy and Spain.

This TCR came from a woman aged 40 to 50 with COVID-19, enrolled during active disease. The sample consisted of peripheral blood.

For the CDR3, the DNA is TGTGCCAGCAGCCTTACGCGTTCCGGGACAGGATTCAAGAAGTACTTC. It is translated as CASSLTRSGTGFKKYF. The chain recombines TRBV4-2 with TRBJ2-4, with 8 positions matching TRBD1. The ends lost 4 bases at V and 14 bases at J; junction bases unmatched: 19. The CDR3 consists of 16 residues. Germline V CDR1 and CDR2: LGHNA, YNFKEQ.